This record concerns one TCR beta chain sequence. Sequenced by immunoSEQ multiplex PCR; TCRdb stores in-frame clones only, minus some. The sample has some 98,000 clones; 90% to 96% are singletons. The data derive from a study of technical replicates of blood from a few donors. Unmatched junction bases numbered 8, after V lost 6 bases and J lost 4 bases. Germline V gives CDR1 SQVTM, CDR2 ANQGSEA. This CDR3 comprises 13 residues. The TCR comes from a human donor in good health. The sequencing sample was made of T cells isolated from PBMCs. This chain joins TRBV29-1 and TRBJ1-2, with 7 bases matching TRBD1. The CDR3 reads CSVAGQFGYGYTF. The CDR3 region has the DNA TGCAGCGTCGCGGGACAGTTTGGCTATGGCTACACCTTC.